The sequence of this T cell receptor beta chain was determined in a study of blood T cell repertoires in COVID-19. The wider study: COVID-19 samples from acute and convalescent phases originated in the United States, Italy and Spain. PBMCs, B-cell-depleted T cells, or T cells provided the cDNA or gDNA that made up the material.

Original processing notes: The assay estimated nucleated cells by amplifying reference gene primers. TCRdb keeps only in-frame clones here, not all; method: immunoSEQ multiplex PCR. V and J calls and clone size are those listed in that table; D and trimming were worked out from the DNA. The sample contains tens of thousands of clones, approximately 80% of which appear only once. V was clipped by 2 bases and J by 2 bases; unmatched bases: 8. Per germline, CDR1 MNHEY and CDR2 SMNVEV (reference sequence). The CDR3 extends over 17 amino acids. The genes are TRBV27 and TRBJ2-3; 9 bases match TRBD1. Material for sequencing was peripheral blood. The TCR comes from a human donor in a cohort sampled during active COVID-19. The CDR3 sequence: CASSLEFRTGDTDTQYF. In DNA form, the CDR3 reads TGTGCCAGCAGTTTAGAGTTCAGGACAGGGGACACAGATACGCAGTATTTT.